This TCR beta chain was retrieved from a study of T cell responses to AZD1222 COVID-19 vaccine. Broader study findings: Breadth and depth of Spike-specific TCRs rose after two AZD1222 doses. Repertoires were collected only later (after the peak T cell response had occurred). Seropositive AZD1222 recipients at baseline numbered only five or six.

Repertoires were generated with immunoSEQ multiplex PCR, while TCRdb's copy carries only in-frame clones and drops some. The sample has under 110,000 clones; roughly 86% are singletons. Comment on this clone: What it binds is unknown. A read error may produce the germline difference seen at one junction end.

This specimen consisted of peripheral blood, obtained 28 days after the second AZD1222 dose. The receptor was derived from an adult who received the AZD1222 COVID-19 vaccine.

This CDR3 is CASSLFPPLGVGGVEQFF. The CDR3 DNA follows: TGTGCCAGCAGCTTATTTCCCCCGTTGGGGGTGGGGGGGGTTGAGCAGTTCTTC. The chain couples TRBV28 to TRBJ2-1, with TRBD2 identical over 7 bases. The CDR3 extends over 18 amino acids. Germline lookup yields CDR1 MDHEN and CDR2 SYDVKM. Variable domain in full (rest from reference TRBV28 and TRBJ2-1): DVKVTQSSRYLVKRTGEKVFLECVQDMDHENMFWYRQDPGLGLRLIYFSYDVKMKEKGDIPEGYSVSREKKERFSLILESASTNQTSMYLCASSLFPPLGVGGVEQFFGPGTRLTVL.